This is a list of T cell receptor beta chains from one sample in a study of identical twins. TCRdb fed the 5' RACE reads into MiXCR, producing one record per CDR3 protein. The data contain 1.5 million to 2 million distinct CDR3 sequences, 25% to 35% of them singletons. Sequenced material: cord blood. These receptors came from a newborn girl in good health. Both conserved end residues are part of each CDR3. The order of the fields is clone size, V gene, J gene, D gene, CDR3 DNA, CDR3 protein. D genes are given only for firm matches. Not all rows give a size; the values are once, few, many and, for expanded clones, a class.

abundance: -; v_gene: TRBV3-1; j_gene: TRBJ2-1; d_gene: -; CDR3nt: TGTGCCAGCAGCCAAGATCTTTCCCTAGCGCACAATGAGCAGTTCTTC; CDR3aa: CASSQDLSLAHNEQFF
abundance: many; v_gene: TRBV6-5; j_gene: TRBJ2-1; d_gene: -; CDR3nt: TGTGCCAGCAGCTCAATGGCCCATGAGCAGTTCTTC; CDR3aa: CASSSMAHEQFF
abundance: -; v_gene: TRBV5-5; j_gene: TRBJ1-4; d_gene: TRBD1; CDR3nt: TGTGCCAGCAGCTTCGACAGGGTCCGTAATGAAAAACTGTTTTTT; CDR3aa: CASSFDRVRNEKLFF
abundance: few; v_gene: TRBV5-4; j_gene: TRBJ1-1; d_gene: TRBD1; CDR3nt: TGTGCCAGCACCCCAACTGGGACAGGGTTCCTGAAAACTGAAGCTTTCTTT; CDR3aa: CASTPTGTGFLKTEAFF
abundance: -; v_gene: TRBV20-1; j_gene: TRBJ1-2; d_gene: -; CDR3nt: TGCAGTGGCCCCCCGCAGCTTAACTATGGCTACACCTTC; CDR3aa: CSGPPQLNYGYTF
abundance: -; v_gene: TRBV6-2/TRBV6-3; j_gene: TRBJ1-5; d_gene: -; CDR3nt: TGTGCCAGCAGCGGATTCATGAACAGGTATAGCAATCAGCCCCAGCATTTT; CDR3aa: CASSGFMNRYSNQPQHF
abundance: -; v_gene: TRBV11-1; j_gene: TRBJ2-7; d_gene: TRBD1; CDR3nt: TGTGCCAGCAGCCTTAAGACAGGGCGGTACGAGCAGTACTTC; CDR3aa: CASSLKTGRYEQYF
abundance: -; v_gene: TRBV6-6; j_gene: TRBJ2-3; d_gene: -; CDR3nt: TGTGCCAGCAGTTTCAGGGAGTTGCCAGATACGCAGTATTTT; CDR3aa: CASSFRELPDTQYF
abundance: once; v_gene: TRBV7-2; j_gene: TRBJ2-7; d_gene: TRBD2; CDR3nt: TGTGCCAGCACACCCTTAGCGGGGGGAAATGAGCAGTACTTC; CDR3aa: CASTPLAGGNEQYF
abundance: few; v_gene: TRBV12-3/TRBV12-4; j_gene: TRBJ1-4; d_gene: -; CDR3nt: TGTGCCAGCAGTGAACAGGGAGAAAATGAAAAACTGTTTTTT; CDR3aa: CASSEQGENEKLFF
abundance: -; v_gene: TRBV6-2/TRBV6-3; j_gene: TRBJ2-7; d_gene: TRBD1; CDR3nt: TGTGCCAGCAGCCGGACAGGGCACAATGAGCAGTACTTC; CDR3aa: CASSRTGHNEQYF
abundance: -; v_gene: TRBV16; j_gene: TRBJ1-2; d_gene: -; CDR3nt: TGTGCCAGCAGCCAATCCTCCCTCCCCTACACCTTC; CDR3aa: CASSQSSLPYTF
abundance: few; v_gene: TRBV12-3/TRBV12-4; j_gene: TRBJ2-1; d_gene: -; CDR3nt: TGTGCCAGCAGTCCCCCCGGCCCACCAATATACAATGAGCAGTTCTTC; CDR3aa: CASSPPGPPIYNEQFF
abundance: few; v_gene: TRBV5-1; j_gene: TRBJ2-7; d_gene: -; CDR3nt: TGCGCCAGCAGCTTGGCCAGGGGGGACTACTCCTACGAGCAGTACTTC; CDR3aa: CASSLARGDYSYEQYF
abundance: few; v_gene: TRBV20-1; j_gene: TRBJ2-7; d_gene: -; CDR3nt: TGCAGTGCTAGAGACCGTAGCGGCGTGCACGAGCAGTACTTC; CDR3aa: CSARDRSGVHEQYF
abundance: -; v_gene: TRBV7-9; j_gene: TRBJ1-4; d_gene: -; CDR3nt: TGTGCCAGCAGCCCACGAGTAATAGGCCAGCGAGTAGAACTGTTTTTT; CDR3aa: CASSPRVIGQRVELFF
abundance: -; v_gene: TRBV5-1; j_gene: TRBJ1-1; d_gene: TRBD1; CDR3nt: TGCGCCAGCAGCGTAGGGACAGACACTGAAGCTTTCTTT; CDR3aa: CASSVGTDTEAFF
abundance: -; v_gene: TRBV20-1; j_gene: TRBJ2-1; d_gene: TRBD2; CDR3nt: TGCAGTGCTAGAGGGGGGACTATTGATGAGCACTTCTTC; CDR3aa: CSARGGTIDEHFF
abundance: -; v_gene: TRBV4-2; j_gene: TRBJ2-2; d_gene: TRBD1; CDR3nt: TGTGCCAGCAGCCAAGGGCAGGGGGAAACCGGGGAGCTGTTTTTT; CDR3aa: CASSQGQGETGELFF
abundance: few; v_gene: TRBV10-3; j_gene: TRBJ2-3; d_gene: TRBD1; CDR3nt: TGTGCCATCAGTGGGGCCCAGAACAGGGGGTTAACAGATACGCAGTATTTT; CDR3aa: CAISGAQNRGLTDTQYF
abundance: -; v_gene: TRBV20-1; j_gene: TRBJ2-7; d_gene: -; CDR3nt: TGCAGTGCTAGAGATGACGGGCCAGGCAATGAGCAGTACTTC; CDR3aa: CSARDDGPGNEQYF
abundance: many; v_gene: TRBV5-1; j_gene: TRBJ2-1; d_gene: -; CDR3nt: TGCGCCAGCAGCACACCGGGACTGTCGGCCAATGAGCAGTTCTTC; CDR3aa: CASSTPGLSANEQFF
abundance: few; v_gene: TRBV20-1; j_gene: TRBJ1-2; d_gene: -; CDR3nt: TGCAGTGTTTCGGCCAGGAACTATGGCTACACCTTC; CDR3aa: CSVSARNYGYTF
abundance: -; v_gene: TRBV4-2; j_gene: TRBJ1-4; d_gene: -; CDR3nt: TGTGCCAGCAGCAGGCGGGGTGGAACTAATGAAAAACTGTTTTTT; CDR3aa: CASSRRGGTNEKLFF
abundance: -; v_gene: TRBV29-1; j_gene: TRBJ1-2; d_gene: TRBD1; CDR3nt: TGCAGCGTTACCTTAAGGACAGGAACACCCTCCTATGGCTACACCTTC; CDR3aa: CSVTLRTGTPSYGYTF
abundance: -; v_gene: TRBV12-3/TRBV12-4; j_gene: TRBJ1-2; d_gene: -; CDR3nt: TGTGCCAGCAGTTTGAGAGGGGAGAAGTATGGCTACACCTTC; CDR3aa: CASSLRGEKYGYTF
abundance: -; v_gene: TRBV20-1; j_gene: TRBJ1-1; d_gene: -; CDR3nt: TGCAGTGCTAGACGCCCCGGGGGCCCTGAAGCTTTCTTT; CDR3aa: CSARRPGGPEAFF
abundance: -; v_gene: TRBV11-2; j_gene: TRBJ2-3; d_gene: -; CDR3nt: TGTGCCAGCAGCCAGCCCACCGAGCAACGTGGCACAGATACGCAGTATTTT; CDR3aa: CASSQPTEQRGTDTQYF